Each of the 11 T cell receptor beta chains below was sequenced from the same sample in a study of cytomegalovirus exposure and HLA in healthy donors. PCR primers comprised 60 Vbeta and 13 Jbeta primers. Profiling relied on immunoSEQ multiplex PCR, and the TCRdb table lists in-frame clones only, not all of them. Found here are 200,000 to 300,000 clones, over 80% of them singletons; the top ten hold around 5.7%. Source material: PBMCs. These receptors were taken from a woman in her thirties or forties in good health and CMV-seropositive.

The chain employs TRBV30 and TRBJ2-5; a possible D gene is TRBD2 (6 bases). The DNA end is more similar to TRBJ2-7, so the J call may be wrong. This CDR3 comprises 17 residues. CDR1 GTSNPN and CDR2 SVGIG come from the germline V gene (reference sequence). The CDR3 sequence is CAWSVRRDFKTPYEQYF. CDR3 nucleotide sequence: TGTGCCTGGAGTGTACGCAGGGACTTCAAAACTCCCTACGAGCAGTACTTC.

The J gene is TRBJ1-2, the V gene TRBV2, with D perhaps matching TRBD1 (5 bases). Per germline, CDR1 SNHLY and CDR2 FYNNEI. The V end was cut by 6 bases, the J end by 8 bases, with 16 bases between. There are 13 residues in the CDR3. The CDR3 region has the DNA TGTGCCAGCAGGGGCCAGGGATCTGGGGGCTACACCTTC. This gives the protein CASRGQGSGGYTF.

The chain recombines TRBV10-3 with TRBJ2-1; 12 bases align to TRBD2. CDR3 length: 12 amino acids. Germline CDR1 ENHRY, CDR2 SYGVKD. The V and J ends lost 8 bases and 10 bases, in that order; junction bases with no gene match: 3. The CDR3 nucleotides read TGTGCCATCGGGACTAGCGGGCTAGAGCAGTTCTTC. It translates to CAIGTSGLEQFF.

V is TRBV30 and J is TRBJ1-2; D not resolved. Trimming pared 2 bases from V and 6 bases from J, leaving 19 bases between. The CDR3 totals 15 residues. Per germline, CDR1 GTSNPN and CDR2 SVGIG (reference sequence). The CDR3 loop is CAWSPIRSTGDGYTF. CDR3 nucleotides: TGTGCCTGGAGTCCCATTCGATCAACCGGGGATGGCTACACCTTC.

The sample holds one count of this clone. This rearrangement joins TRBV11-3 to TRBJ1-1; D not resolved. Trimming removed 2 bases at V and 1 base at J, with 5 bases between. The CDR3 extends over 13 amino acids. The germline V gene has CDR1 SGHNT and CDR2 YENEEA. The CDR3 spells CASSLWQNTEAFF. The CDR3 DNA is TGTGCCAGCAGCTTATGGCAGAACACTGAAGCTTTCTTT.

The V and J genes are TRBV19 and TRBJ2-3, with 8 bases fitting TRBD1. The V and J ends lost 6 bases and 4 bases, in that order; junction bases with no gene match: 9. From germline, CDR1 is LNHDA and CDR2 SQIVND (reference sequence). The CDR3 spans 15 residues. CDR3 nucleotides: TGTGCCAGTAGCTTCTCAGGGGGCAGGGCAGATACGCAGTATTTT. It translates to CASSFSGGRADTQYF.

This clone was detected only a few times. The rearrangement uses TRBV11-2 and TRBJ1-1, with 8 bases aligning to TRBD1. The V and J ends lost 3 bases and 5 bases, in that order; junction bases with no gene match: 11. The CDR3 runs to 16 residues. The germline V gene has CDR1 SGHAT and CDR2 FQNNGV. CDR3 amino acids: CASSFPPGQVLTEAFF. In DNA form, the CDR3 reads TGTGCCAGCAGCTTCCCTCCGGGACAGGTTCTGACTGAAGCTTTCTTT.

V usage is TRBV2 and J usage is TRBJ2-7; 13 bases align to TRBD2. The germline gives CDR1 SNHLY, CDR2 FYNNEI. The V segment lost 7 bases and the J segment 5 bases; nucleotides outside the gene matches: 8. The CDR3 runs 15 residues. CDR3 sequence (DNA): TGTGCCAGCACCCCGGGACTAGCGGGGCTGCACGAGCAGTACTTC. This encodes CASTPGLAGLHEQYF.

The chain recombines TRBV19 with TRBJ1-2; 9 bases fit TRBD1. Trimming removed 2 bases from V and 4 bases from J; junction bases left unmatched: 8. Looked up from germline, CDR1 is LNHDA and CDR2 is SQIVND (reference sequence). The CDR3 has 16 residues. The CDR3 region is CASSIFGQGTGYGYTF. CDR3 sequence (DNA): TGTGCCAGTAGTATATTTGGACAGGGGACCGGCTATGGCTACACCTTC.

The rearrangement uses TRBV27 and TRBJ2-7, with D unclear. With 4 bases removed from V and 5 bases from J, the gap between germline ends came to 12 bases. The CDR3 spans 13 residues. CDR1 MNHEY and CDR2 SMNVEV come from the germline V gene (reference sequence). CDR3 DNA sequence: TGTGCCAGCAGTTCCCATCTACAGAACGAGCAGTACTTC. Its translation is CASSSHLQNEQYF.

The chain couples TRBV28 to TRBJ2-1; 9 positions agree with TRBD2. The V segment lost 1 base and the J segment 3 bases; nucleotides outside the gene matches: 4. CDR1 and CDR2 from the germline V gene are MDHEN and SYDVKM. The CDR3 sequence is 16 residues long. The CDR3 loop reads CASSLLTSGIYNEQFF. The CDR3 DNA follows: TGTGCCAGCAGTTTATTGACTAGCGGCATCTACAATGAGCAGTTCTTC. The full variable domain, in which reference TRBV28 and TRBJ2-1 provide the parts outside the CDR3, is DVKVTQSSRYLVKRTGEKVFLECVQDMDHENMFWYRQDPGLGLRLIYFSYDVKMKEKGDIPEGYSVSREKKERFSLILESASTNQTSMYLCASSLLTSGIYNEQFFGPGTRLTVL.